The 21 T cell receptor beta chains reported below all come from one sample, sequenced in a study of CD8 T cells in Susac syndrome. cDNA came from around 0.5 to 1 ug RNA primed by random hexamers. TCRdb itself ran the immunoSEQ multiplex PCR reads through MiXCR, one entry per CDR3 protein. The table lists about 200,000 distinct CDR3 sequences, 95% of them singletons. The sequencing sample was made of CD4+ T cells from PBMCs. These receptors were obtained from a human donor in good health.

The chain combines TRBV12-3 or TRBV12-4 with TRBJ2-1, with D tentatively TRBD1 (7 bases). There are 17 residues in the CDR3. V lost 1 base to trimming and J lost 4 bases, with 17 bases between them. The CDR3: CASSLGRGPLGYNEQFF. CDR3 sequence (DNA): TGTGCCAGCAGTTTAGGGAGGGGGCCCCTAGGATACAATGAGCAGTTCTTC.

This clonotype was seen a single time. The V gene is TRBV12-3 or TRBV12-4, the J gene TRBJ1-6; 11 bases are shared with TRBD1. There are 14 residues in the CDR3. V dropped 6 bases and J dropped 9; count of bases not matched to a gene: 4. For the CDR3, the DNA is TGTGCCAGCAGCCCCGGGACAGGGGGTTCACCCCTCCACTTT. This encodes CASSPGTGGSPLHF.

This clonotype was detected a few times. The CDR3 coding sequence is TGTGCCAGCAGCCAAGATGGAGGAGAGACCCAGTACTTC. Protein: CASSQDGGETQYF. The chain joins TRBV3-1 to TRBJ2-5, with D maybe TRBD2 (5 bases). V lost 0 bases, J lost 4 bases, and 6 bases lay in between. The V gene's germline CDR1 is LGHDT and CDR2 YNNKEL (reference sequence). There are 13 residues in the CDR3.

This chain uses TRBV3-1 with TRBJ2-1; possible D gene TRBD2, 6 bases. V lost 7 bases, J lost 8 bases, and 21 bases lay in between. This CDR3 comprises 15 residues. CDR1 and CDR2 (germline): LGHDT, YNNKEL (reference sequence). CDR3 DNA: TGTGCCAGCAAGAAAGGATTAGCGGCTAGGGATGAGCAGTTCTTC. Translated, it gives CASKKGLAARDEQFF.

The chain couples TRBV24-1 to TRBJ1-2; TRBD1 might be the D (6 bases). Germline V lookup: CDR1 KGHDR, CDR2 SFDVKD. Trimming left V 3 bases short and J 3 bases short, with 13 bases between. CDR3 length: 15 amino acids. CDR3 bases: TGTGCCACCAGTGATCCCAGGGGCGCAGACTATGGCTACACCTTC. Translated, it gives CATSDPRGADYGYTF.

The count of this clonotype is one. This chain joins TRBV6-2 or TRBV6-3 and TRBJ1-6; TRBD1 is a possible D gene (6 bases). The germline CDR1 and CDR2 sequences are MNHEY and SVGEGT. V was trimmed by 7 bases and J by 9 bases, leaving 13 bases between them. The CDR3 sequence is 13 residues long. The CDR3 spells CASTQTGSSPLHF. The CDR3, as DNA: TGTGCCAGCACCCAGACAGGTTCTTCACCCCTCCACTTT.

The chain joins TRBV29-1 to TRBJ1-1, with D possibly being TRBD1 (6 bases). Germline V CDR1 and CDR2: SQVTM, ANQGSEA. Trimming shortened V by 7 bases and J by 7 bases, and 13 bases separated the two germline ends. There are 11 residues in the CDR3. DNA for the CDR3: TGCAGCGGGATCGACAGGATTGAAGCTTTCTTT. Translated, it gives CSGIDRIEAFF. Full variable domain (rest looked up from reference TRBV29-1 and TRBJ1-1): SAVISQKPSRDICQRGTSLTIQCQVDSQVTMMFWYRQQPGQSLTLIATANQGSEATYESGFVIDKFPISRPNLTFSTLTVSNMSPEDSSIYLCSGIDRIEAFFGQGTRLTVV.

The V and J genes are TRBV29-1 and TRBJ2-4; 7 nucleotides match TRBD1. The CDR3 sequence is 11 residues long. Per germline, CDR1 SQVTM and CDR2 ANQGSEA. Trimming removed 7 bases from V and 13 bases from J; junction bases left unmatched: 10. The CDR3 region is CSGGTAKGQYF. CDR3 DNA: TGCAGCGGGGGGACAGCAAAGGGGCAGTACTTC. Full variable domain (remainder filled in from reference TRBV29-1 and TRBJ2-4): SAVISQKPSRDICQRGTSLTIQCQVDSQVTMMFWYRQQPGQSLTLIATANQGSEATYESGFVIDKFPISRPNLTFSTLTVSNMSPEDSSIYLCSGGTAKGQYFGAGTRLSVL.

This chain uses TRBV20-1 with TRBJ2-5, with D possibly being TRBD2 (7 bases). Per the germline V gene, CDR1 is DFQATT and CDR2 is SNEGSKA (reference sequence). This CDR3 is built from 13 residues. Trimming stripped 6 bases from V and 6 bases from J, with 17 bases between. This CDR3 is CSAEWEGGKTQYF. CDR3 in DNA: TGCAGTGCAGAGTGGGAGGGGGGAAAGACCCAGTACTTC.

The chain is built from TRBV5-4 and TRBJ2-1; 7 positions match TRBD1. The CDR3 is 14 amino acids. Germline V gene sequence: CDR1 SGHNT, CDR2 YYREEE (reference sequence). The trim removed 4 bases at V and 9 bases at J, leaving 10 bases unmatched. In DNA, the CDR3 is TGTGCCAGCAGCCAAGGGACAGCGTCTAGTGAGCAGTTCTTC. Encoded protein: CASSQGTASSEQFF.

V and J are TRBV20-1 and TRBJ2-7; 10 nucleotides match TRBD1. CDR3 length: 14 residues. Trimming removed 6 bases from V and 0 bases from J; junction bases left unmatched: 5. Germline V gene sequence: CDR1 DFQATT, CDR2 SNEGSKA (reference sequence). CDR3 amino acids: CSALTGGSSYEQYV. For the CDR3, the DNA is TGCAGTGCATTGACAGGGGGCAGCTCCTACGAGCAGTACGTC.

The rearrangement joins TRBV27 to TRBJ2-5; D is unclear. The germline V and J ends were trimmed by 0 bases and 7 bases, with 9 bases remaining between them. The CDR3 consists of 13 residues. CDR1 and CDR2 (germline): MNHEY, SMNVEV (reference sequence). The CDR3 reads CASSLSNMGTQYF. CDR3 in DNA: TGTGCCAGCAGTTTATCCAACATGGGGACCCAGTACTTC.

The chain couples TRBV14 to TRBJ2-7; 8 positions match TRBD1. The CDR3 is 15 amino acids. V shed 1 base and J 7 bases; nucleotides not matched to a gene: 9. Germline CDR1 is SGHDN and CDR2 is FVKESK. Here the CDR3 reads CASSQARTGNTEQYF. The CDR3 DNA is TGTGCCAGCAGCCAAGCGAGGACAGGGAACACAGAGCAGTACTTC.

V gene TRBV20-1 combines with J gene TRBJ2-1, with TRBD1 identical over 7 bases. CDR1 is DFQATT and CDR2 is SNEGSKA in the germline V gene (reference sequence). J gave up 6 bases and V 2 bases, and 7 bases lay outside the gene matches. The CDR3 runs to 14 residues. DNA for the CDR3: TGCAGTGCTAGACCAGACAGGGAAGGCAATGAGCAGTTCTTC. It yields the protein CSARPDREGNEQFF.

J is TRBJ2-6 and V is TRBV29-1; no clear D gene. The CDR3 totals 13 residues. From germline, CDR1 is SQVTM and CDR2 ANQGSEA. The CDR3: CSADATGANVLTF. The CDR3 DNA follows: TGCAGTGCCGACGCGACTGGGGCCAACGTCCTGACTTTC.

The rearrangement links TRBV2 to TRBJ2-5, with TRBD2 as a possible D gene (5 bases). V lost 3 bases and J 7 bases, leaving 12 bases between the germline ends. CDR3 length equals 13 residues. The V gene's germline CDR1 is SNHLY and CDR2 FYNNEI. CDR3 region: CASSEERRGTQYF. The CDR3 DNA reads as TGTGCCAGCAGTGAGGAGCGGCGCGGGACCCAGTACTTC.

The chain employs TRBV20-1 and TRBJ2-1; D ambiguous. The CDR3 loop spans 14 amino acids. Germline values: CDR1 DFQATT, CDR2 SNEGSKA (reference sequence). The ends were cut back, 1 base at V and 3 bases at J, with 10 bases in the middle. The CDR3 DNA reads as TGCAGTGCTAGAGGTCGTTTGGGCTACAATGAGCAGTTCTTC. It specifies CSARGRLGYNEQFF.

CDR3 nucleotides: TGTGCCAGCAGCCAGGTAGCAGCAGATACGCAGTATTTT. The encoded protein is CASSQVAADTQYF. The genes are TRBV4-2 and TRBJ2-3, with D unclear. There are 13 residues in the CDR3. V was shortened by 3 bases and J by 4 bases, with 8 bases between the two germline ends. Germline V lookup: CDR1 LGHNA, CDR2 YNFKEQ.

V and J are TRBV29-1 and TRBJ1-2, with D unresolved. Per the germline V gene, CDR1 is SQVTM and CDR2 is ANQGSEA. The CDR3 runs 13 residues. With 7 bases removed from V and 7 bases from J, the gap between germline ends came to 19 bases. CDR3 in amino acids: CSAATGVLGGYTF. DNA of the CDR3: TGCAGCGCCGCGACGGGCGTATTAGGTGGCTACACCTTC.

V is TRBV20-1 and J is TRBJ1-6; 9 positions match TRBD1. The trim removed 2 bases at V and 9 bases at J, leaving 8 bases unmatched. Germline V CDR1 and CDR2: DFQATT, SNEGSKA (reference sequence). CDR3 length: 15 amino acids. In DNA, the CDR3 is TGCAGTGCTAGAACCTGGGGGACAGGGACTTCACCCCTCCACTTT. It yields the protein CSARTWGTGTSPLHF.

The chain has TRBV27 and TRBJ2-1; D might be TRBD1 (5 bases). With 6 bases removed from V and 1 base from J, the gap between germline ends came to 16 bases. Germline CDR1 is MNHEY and CDR2 is SMNVEV (reference sequence). CDR3 length equals 16 residues. This CDR3 reads CASSSSGLKSYNEQFF. Written as DNA, the CDR3 is TGTGCCAGCAGCAGCTCAGGGCTGAAGTCCTACAATGAGCAGTTCTTC.